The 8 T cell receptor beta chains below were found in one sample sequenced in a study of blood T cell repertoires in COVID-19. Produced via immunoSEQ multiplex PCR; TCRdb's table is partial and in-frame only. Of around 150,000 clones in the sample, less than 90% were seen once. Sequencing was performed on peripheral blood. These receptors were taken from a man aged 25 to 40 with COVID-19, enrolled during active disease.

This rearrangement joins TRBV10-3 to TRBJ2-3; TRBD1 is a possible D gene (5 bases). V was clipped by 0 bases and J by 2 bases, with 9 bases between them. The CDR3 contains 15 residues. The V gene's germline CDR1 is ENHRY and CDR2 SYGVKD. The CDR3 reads CAISESQGHTDTQYF. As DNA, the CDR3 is TGTGCCATCAGTGAGTCCCAGGGCCACACAGATACGCAGTATTTT.

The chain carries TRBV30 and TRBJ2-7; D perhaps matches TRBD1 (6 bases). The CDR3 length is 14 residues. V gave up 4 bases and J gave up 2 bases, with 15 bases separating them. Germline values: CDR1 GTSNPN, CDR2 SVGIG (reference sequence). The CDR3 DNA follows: TGTGCCTGGAAAAGGACAGAGGCCCCCTACGAGCAGTACTTC. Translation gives CAWKRTEAPYEQYF.

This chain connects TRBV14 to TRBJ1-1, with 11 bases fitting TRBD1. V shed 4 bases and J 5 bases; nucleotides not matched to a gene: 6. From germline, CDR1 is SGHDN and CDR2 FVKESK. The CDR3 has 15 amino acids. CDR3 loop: CASSRPGTGGTEAFF. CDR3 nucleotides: TGTGCCAGCAGCCGTCCCGGGACAGGGGGGACTGAAGCTTTCTTT. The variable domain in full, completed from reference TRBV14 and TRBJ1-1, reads EAGVTQFPSHSVIEKGQTVTLRCDPISGHDNLYWYRRVMGKEIKFLLHFVKESKQDESGMPNNRFLAERTGGTYSTLKVQPAELEDSGVYFCASSRPGTGGTEAFFGQGTRLTVV.

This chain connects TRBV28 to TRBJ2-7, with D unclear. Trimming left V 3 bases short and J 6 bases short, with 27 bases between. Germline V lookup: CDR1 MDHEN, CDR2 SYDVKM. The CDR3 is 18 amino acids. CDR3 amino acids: CASSFQTPGLQSSLEQYF. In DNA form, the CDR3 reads TGTGCCAGCAGTTTCCAGACCCCCGGGTTACAATCCTCGCTCGAGCAGTACTTC.

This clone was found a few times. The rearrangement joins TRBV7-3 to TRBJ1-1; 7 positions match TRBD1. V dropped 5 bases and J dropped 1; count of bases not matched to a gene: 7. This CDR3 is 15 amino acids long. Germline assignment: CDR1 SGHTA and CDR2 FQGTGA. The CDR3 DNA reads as TGTGCCAGCAGCCAGCAGGGACAGCCGAACACTGAAGCTTTCTTT. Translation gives CASSQQGQPNTEAFF.

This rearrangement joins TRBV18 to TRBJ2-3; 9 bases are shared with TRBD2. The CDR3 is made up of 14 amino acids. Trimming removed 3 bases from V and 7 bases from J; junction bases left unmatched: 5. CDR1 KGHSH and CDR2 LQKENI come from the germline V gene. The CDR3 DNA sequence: TGTGCCAGCTCACCGGGACTAGCTCGAAATACGCAGTATTTT. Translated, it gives CASSPGLARNTQYF. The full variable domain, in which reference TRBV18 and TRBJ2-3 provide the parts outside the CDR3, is NAGVMQNPRHLVRRRGQEARLRCSPMKGHSHVYWYRQLPEEGLKFMVYLQKENIIDESGMPKERFSAEFPKEGPSILRIQQVVRGDSAAYFCASSPGLARNTQYFGPGTRLTVL.

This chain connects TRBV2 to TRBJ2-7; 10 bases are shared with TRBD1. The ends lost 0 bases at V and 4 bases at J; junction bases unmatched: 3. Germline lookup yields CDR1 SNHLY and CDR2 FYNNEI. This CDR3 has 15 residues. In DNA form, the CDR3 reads TGTGCCAGCAGTGAAGCTGGACAGGGGGTTTACGAGCAGTACTTC. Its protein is CASSEAGQGVYEQYF.

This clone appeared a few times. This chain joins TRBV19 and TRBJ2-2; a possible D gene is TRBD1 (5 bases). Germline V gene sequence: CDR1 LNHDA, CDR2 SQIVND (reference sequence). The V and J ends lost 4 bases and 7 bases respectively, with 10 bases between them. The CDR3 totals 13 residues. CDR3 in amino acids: CASSTTRGGELFF. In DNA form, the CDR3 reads TGTGCCAGTAGTACGACAAGGGGCGGGGAGCTGTTTTTT.